Given below is one TCR beta chain in context. What it binds is not known. This CDR3 spans 15 amino acids. V lost 6 bases and J lost 7; bases outside the gene matches: 7. Germline V gene lookup returns CDR1 LNHDA and CDR2 SQIVND (reference sequence). The record originates from a study of T cell repertoires in cytomegalovirus infection. Study-level information: Public TCR beta signature analysis indicated the presence of both CMV infection and matching HLA type. Study findings and constraints: Clonotypes of TCR beta that were HLA-C-restricted and CMV-specific dominated the ex vivo response.

TCRdb independently ran MiXCR on the reads; one entry per CDR3 protein. The sample consists of some 800,000 distinct CDR3 sequences, 32% of them appearing once. The chain links TRBV19 to TRBJ1-6; TRBD1 aligns across 9 bases. The clonotype originates from a human donor in good health (CMV status not recorded). Some clones in this sample may be carry-over from other donors' samples. The sample here was cultured CD8+ T cells from PBMCs, taken from culture after CMV antigen stimulation. The CDR3 region has the DNA TGTGCCAGTAGCACTGGGACAGGGCGAAATTCACCCCTCCACTTT. Its protein is CASSTGTGRNSPLHF.